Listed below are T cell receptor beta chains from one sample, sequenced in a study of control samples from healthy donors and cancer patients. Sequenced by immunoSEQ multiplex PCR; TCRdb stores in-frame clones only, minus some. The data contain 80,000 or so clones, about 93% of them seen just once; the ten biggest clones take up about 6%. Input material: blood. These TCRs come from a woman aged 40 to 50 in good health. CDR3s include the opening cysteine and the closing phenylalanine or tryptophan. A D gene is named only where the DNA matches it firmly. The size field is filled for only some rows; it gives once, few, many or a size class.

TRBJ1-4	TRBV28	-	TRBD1	TGTGCCAGCAGTCCGACAGGGGGCGGTGAAAAACTGTTTTTT	CASSPTGGGEKLFF
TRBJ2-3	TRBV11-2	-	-	TGTGCCAGCAGCTTAGATGAGGATACGCAGTATTTT	CASSLDEDTQYF
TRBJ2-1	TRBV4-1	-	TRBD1	TGCGCCAGCAGCCCCGGACAGGGGGCAGGGAATGAGCAGTTCTTC	CASSPGQGAGNEQFF
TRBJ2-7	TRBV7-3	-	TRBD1	TGTGCCAGCAGCCCGGGACAGGAGAGAGGGCAGTACTTC	CASSPGQERGQYF
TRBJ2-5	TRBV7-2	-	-	TGTGCCAGCAGCTTAGGGCACAGGGAGACCCAGTACTTC	CASSLGHRETQYF
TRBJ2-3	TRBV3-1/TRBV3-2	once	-	TGTGCCAGCAGCTCGGGGGGCGGGATGAATACGCAGTATTTT	CASSSGGGMNTQYF
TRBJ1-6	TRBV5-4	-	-	TGTGCCAGCAGCCGAGGACTGCAGGATAATTCACCCCTCCACTTT	CASSRGLQDNSPLHF
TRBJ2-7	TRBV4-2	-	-	TGTGCCAGCAGCCCAGACCCTGGGAGCTCCTACGAGCAGTACTTC	CASSPDPGSSYEQYF
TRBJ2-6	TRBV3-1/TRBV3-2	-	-	TGTGCCAGCAGCCACTCTGGGGCCAACGTCCTGACTTTC	CASSHSGANVLTF
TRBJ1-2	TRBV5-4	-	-	TGTGCCAGCAGCTTGGAGGGGTTTACGGCCGGCTACACCTTC	CASSLEGFTAGYTF
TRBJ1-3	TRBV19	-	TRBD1	TGTGCCAGCCACCGGGACAGGGATTCTGGAAACACCATATATTTT	CASHRDRDSGNTIYF
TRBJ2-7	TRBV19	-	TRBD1	TGTGCCAGTAGTACCGCACCGGACAGGGGGCCGTACGAGCAGTACTTC	CASSTAPDRGPYEQYF
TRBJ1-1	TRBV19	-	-	TGTGCCAGTAGCGGGAAAGGTGCTTTCTTT	CASSGKGAFF
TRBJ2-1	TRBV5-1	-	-	TGCGCCAGCAGCTTGTTTCTAAGAAACTACAATGAGCAGTTCTTC	CASSLFLRNYNEQFF
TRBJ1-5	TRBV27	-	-	TGTGCCAGCAGTTTATCGACGGGGGGGAATCAGCCCCAGCATTTT	CASSLSTGGNQPQHF
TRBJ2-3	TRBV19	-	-	TGTGCCAGTACCCCCGGGGGCGCAGCAGATACGCAGTATTTT	CASTPGGAADTQYF
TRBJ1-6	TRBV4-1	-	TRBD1	TGCGCCAGCAGCCAGAATAACAGGGGGCTTAATTCACCCCTCCACTTT	CASSQNNRGLNSPLHF
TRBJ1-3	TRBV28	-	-	TGTGCCAGCAGTCCGACGGGATCTGGAAACACCATATATTTT	CASSPTGSGNTIYF
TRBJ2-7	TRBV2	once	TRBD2	TGTGCCAGCACTACTAGCGGGGGAATCTCCTACGAGCAGTACTTC	CASTTSGGISYEQYF
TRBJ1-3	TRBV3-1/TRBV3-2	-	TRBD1	TGTGCCAGCAGCGAGCTAGGGGGCCGAAACACCATATATTTT	CASSELGGRNTIYF
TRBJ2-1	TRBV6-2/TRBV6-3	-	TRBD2	TGTGCCAGCAGTTACCAGCGGGGGGTGAATGAGCAGTTCTTC	CASSYQRGVNEQFF
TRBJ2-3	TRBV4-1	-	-	TGCGCCAGCAGGCTGCAGGGAACAGATACGCAGTATTTT	CASRLQGTDTQYF
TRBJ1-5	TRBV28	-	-	TGTGCCAGCAACAGGGTCGATCAGCCCCAGCATTTT	CASNRVDQPQHF
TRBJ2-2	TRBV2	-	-	TGTGCCAGCAGACTAGGGAACACCGGGGAGCTGTTTTTT	CASRLGNTGELFF
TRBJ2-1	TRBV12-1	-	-	TGTGCCAGCAGCTCTAGTGAGGCTAGCGGGAGCTATGAGCAGTTCTTC	CASSSSEASGSYEQFF
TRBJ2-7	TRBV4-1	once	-	TGCGCCAGCAGCCAAGATGAGCAGGGCTTAATTTACGAGCAGTACTTC	CASSQDEQGLIYEQYF
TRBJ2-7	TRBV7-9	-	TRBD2	TGTGCCAGCAGCGTAGCGGGCATCTACGAGCAGTACTTC	CASSVAGIYEQYF
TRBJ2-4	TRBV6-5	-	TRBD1	TGTGCCAGCAGTTACTCAGGGGGCGGAGCCAAAAACATTCAGTACTTC	CASSYSGGGAKNIQYF
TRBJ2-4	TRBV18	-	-	TGTGCCAGCTCACCCAATACGGGGGATGAAAACATTCAGTACTTC	CASSPNTGDENIQYF
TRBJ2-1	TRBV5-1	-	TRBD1	TGCGCCAGCAGCTTGGGGACAGGGCATCCCTACAATGAGCAGTTCTTC	CASSLGTGHPYNEQFF
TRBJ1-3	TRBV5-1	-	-	TGCGCCAGCAGCCCGGATCACGCCTCTGGAAACACCATATATTTT	CASSPDHASGNTIYF
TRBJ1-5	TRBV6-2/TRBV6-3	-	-	TGTGCCAGCAGTTACCAGCCAGCAGACAGCTTGCACAATCAGCCCCAGCATTTT	CASSYQPADSLHNQPQHF
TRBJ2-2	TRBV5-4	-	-	TGTGCCAGCAGCGCCCCAACCGGGGAGCTGTTTTTT	CASSAPTGELFF
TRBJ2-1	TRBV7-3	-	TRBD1	TGTGCCAGCAGCGAAACAGGGGGTATCTACAATGAGCAGTTCTTC	CASSETGGIYNEQFF
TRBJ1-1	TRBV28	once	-	TGTGCCAGCAGTGGGGGAGGGGACACTGAAGCTTTCTTT	CASSGGGDTEAFF
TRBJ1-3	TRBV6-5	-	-	TGTGCCAGCAGCCCAACAGGTATGGGCGGAAACACCATATATTTT	CASSPTGMGGNTIYF
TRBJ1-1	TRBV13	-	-	TGTGCCAGCAGCCCTCTACGACAGGCCGAAGCTTTCTTT	CASSPLRQAEAFF
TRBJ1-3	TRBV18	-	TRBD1	TGTGCCAGCTCACCGACAGGGATTGGAAACACCATATATTTT	CASSPTGIGNTIYF
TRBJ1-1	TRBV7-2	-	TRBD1	TGTGCCAGCAGCCCGCAGGGGGGTAGGACTGAAGCTTTCTTT	CASSPQGGRTEAFF
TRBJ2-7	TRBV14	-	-	TGTGCCAGCAACTCGTGGGGATACGAGCAGTACTTC	CASNSWGYEQYF
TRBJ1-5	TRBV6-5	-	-	TGTGCCAGAGGGAATTCCGGTTCCAATCAGCCCCAGCATTTT	CARGNSGSNQPQHF
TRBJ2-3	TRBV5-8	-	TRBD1	TGTGCCAGCAGCTTGTCGGACAGGGGACAGTCGGGTACGCAGTATTTT	CASSLSDRGQSGTQYF
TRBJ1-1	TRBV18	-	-	TGTGCCAGCTCACCACGAGGGAATTCCGCCACTGAAGCTTTCTTT	CASSPRGNSATEAFF
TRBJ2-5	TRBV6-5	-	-	TGTGCCAGCAGTTACTTAGGGCAGGCTCAAGAGACCCAGTACTTC	CASSYLGQAQETQYF
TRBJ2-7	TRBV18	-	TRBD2	TGTGCCAGCTCACCGTTTATAGCGGGAGTAGACGAGCAGTACTTC	CASSPFIAGVDEQYF
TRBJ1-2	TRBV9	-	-	TGTGCCAGCAGCGTGGTTCCGCTGGCCAACTATGGCTACACCTTC	CASSVVPLANYGYTF
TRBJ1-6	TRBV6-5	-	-	TGTGCCAGCAGTTACGAGCTTAGGGGTAATTCACCCCTCCACTTT	CASSYELRGNSPLHF
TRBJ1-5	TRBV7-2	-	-	TGTGCCAGCAGCTCAAATGCAGGGTCTCAGCCCCAGCATTTT	CASSSNAGSQPQHF
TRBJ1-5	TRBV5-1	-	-	TGCGCCAGCAGCTTGTTTCTGGGAGATCAGCCCCAGCATTTT	CASSLFLGDQPQHF
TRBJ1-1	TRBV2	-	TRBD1	TGTGCCAGCAGTCTTGACAGGGGGCGTCCACCGGGGACTGAAGCTTTCTTT	CASSLDRGRPPGTEAFF